This TCR beta chain was found in a study of cytomegalovirus exposure and HLA in healthy donors. Study information: There were approximately 81 million unique TCRs (from HLA-typed donors) in an early data release.

The CDR3 runs to 15 residues. Germline lookup yields CDR1 SGDLS and CDR2 YYNGEE. V gave up 3 bases and J gave up 0 bases, with 10 bases separating them. The PCR employed 60 Vbeta primers together with 13 Jbeta primers. Clones were read by immunoSEQ multiplex PCR, and TCRdb kept only the in-frame ones, dropping some. The sample shows 150,000 to 200,000 clones, more than 60% of them seen only once. V and J are TRBV9 and TRBJ1-3; D not certain. The TCR was taken from a woman in her thirties in good health and CMV-seropositive. The source material was PBMCs. The CDR3 DNA is TGTGCCAGCAGCGGCGACACCTCCTCTGGAAACACCATATATTTT. This translates into CASSGDTSSGNTIYF.